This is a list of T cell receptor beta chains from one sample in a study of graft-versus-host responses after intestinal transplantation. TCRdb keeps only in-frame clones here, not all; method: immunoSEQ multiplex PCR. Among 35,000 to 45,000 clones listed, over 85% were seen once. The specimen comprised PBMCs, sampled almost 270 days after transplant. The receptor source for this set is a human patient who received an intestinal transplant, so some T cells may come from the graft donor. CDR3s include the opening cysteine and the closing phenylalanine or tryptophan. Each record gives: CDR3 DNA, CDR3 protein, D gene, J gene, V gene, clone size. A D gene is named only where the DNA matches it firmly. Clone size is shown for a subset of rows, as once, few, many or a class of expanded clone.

DNA: TGTGCCAGCATGACTGGGAGGGGGCTCAATCAGCCCCAGCATTTT
CDR3: CASMTGRGLNQPQHF
D: TRBD1
J: TRBJ1-5
V: TRBV2
size: -

DNA: TGTGCCAGTCAAGCGGTGCTGGCAGATACGCAGTATTTT
CDR3: CASQAVLADTQYF
D: -
J: TRBJ2-3
V: TRBV19
size: -

DNA: TGTGCCAGCAGTGAAGCCATCGGGGGTTTAATTGGCTACACCTTC
CDR3: CASSEAIGGLIGYTF
D: -
J: TRBJ1-2
V: TRBV6-1
size: -

DNA: TGTGCCAGCAGCTTACTGCTCTCCGAGCAGTACTTC
CDR3: CASSLLLSEQYF
D: -
J: TRBJ2-7
V: TRBV7-8
size: -

DNA: TGCAGCGTCCCCTCCGGGGGGGCCTTTTCAGATACGCAGTATTTT
CDR3: CSVPSGGAFSDTQYF
D: TRBD2
J: TRBJ2-3
V: TRBV29-1
size: -

DNA: TGTGCCAGCAGGTTGGTCCGGGGCGTCAAGAGGCCTGAAGCTTTCTTT
CDR3: CASRLVRGVKRPEAFF
D: -
J: TRBJ1-1
V: TRBV5-4
size: -

DNA: TGTGCCAGTAGTATACAGGGCGTTTATACTGAAGCTTTCTTT
CDR3: CASSIQGVYTEAFF
D: -
J: TRBJ1-1
V: TRBV19
size: -

DNA: TGTGCCATCAGTGCGGCAGGGGCGGGAGAAAAACTGTTTTTT
CDR3: CAISAAGAGEKLFF
D: -
J: TRBJ1-4
V: TRBV10-3
size: -

DNA: TGCGCCAGCAGCCAACTGGTGGGCGAGACCCAGTACTTC
CDR3: CASSQLVGETQYF
D: -
J: TRBJ2-5
V: TRBV4-1
size: once

DNA: TGTGCCAGCAGTGAACTCCCCTCCATAGGCCGAAATTCCTACGAGCAGTACTTC
CDR3: CASSELPSIGRNSYEQYF
D: -
J: TRBJ2-7
V: TRBV6-1
size: -

DNA: TGTGCCAGCAGTGAACAGTACCAAGAGACCCAGTACTTC
CDR3: CASSEQYQETQYF
D: -
J: TRBJ2-5
V: TRBV25-1
size: -

DNA: TGTGCCAGCAGCTTAGGCAGCGGGAACACTGAAGCTTTCTTT
CDR3: CASSLGSGNTEAFF
D: -
J: TRBJ1-1
V: TRBV7-7
size: -

DNA: TGTGCCAGCAGCCCCCACCCGGGGGAGCTGTTTTTT
CDR3: CASSPHPGELFF
D: -
J: TRBJ2-2
V: TRBV11-2
size: -

DNA: TGTGCCAGCAGCTCCGGGACTAGCGGGGGGGACCAAGAGACCCAGTACTTC
CDR3: CASSSGTSGGDQETQYF
D: TRBD2
J: TRBJ2-5
V: TRBV7-6
size: -

DNA: TGCGCCAGCAGCTCCCCCTCGGCAGGGATGAACACTGAAGCTTTCTTT
CDR3: CASSSPSAGMNTEAFF
D: -
J: TRBJ1-1
V: TRBV5-1
size: -

DNA: TGTGCCACCAGCAGGGACGGATCCTACGAACAGTACTTC
CDR3: CATSRDGSYEQYF
D: -
J: TRBJ2-7
V: TRBV15
size: -

DNA: TGCGCCAGCAGCCAAGATACGGCACAAACCTACGAGCAGTACTTC
CDR3: CASSQDTAQTYEQYF
D: -
J: TRBJ2-7
V: TRBV4-1
size: -

DNA: TGTGCCAGCAGTGTACAGGGGGCGACCCCCTACGAGCAGTACTTC
CDR3: CASSVQGATPYEQYF
D: TRBD1
J: TRBJ2-7
V: TRBV6-5
size: -

DNA: TGTGCCAGCAGCTTATCCTCCGTCCCAAATGAAAAACTGTTTTTT
CDR3: CASSLSSVPNEKLFF
D: -
J: TRBJ1-4
V: TRBV7-9
size: -

DNA: TGTGCCAGCAGGCTAGCGGGGGGGCCGTCCGAGCAGTACTTC
CDR3: CASRLAGGPSEQYF
D: TRBD2
J: TRBJ2-7
V: TRBV5-4
size: -

DNA: TGTGCCAGCGGGGACAGGGTTAACACTGAAGCTTTCTTT
CDR3: CASGDRVNTEAFF
D: TRBD1
J: TRBJ1-1
V: TRBV25-1
size: -

DNA: TGTGCCAGCAGCTCCCCGAGAAGGGGCCCCGGGAGCTATGGCTACACCTTC
CDR3: CASSSPRRGPGSYGYTF
D: -
J: TRBJ1-2
V: TRBV11-2
size: -

DNA: TGTGCCAGTAGTATCCGGGACTATGGCTACACCTTC
CDR3: CASSIRDYGYTF
D: -
J: TRBJ1-2
V: TRBV19
size: -

DNA: TGCGCCAGCAGCTTGGTCATATCCTCCTCGCGGGAGCAGTACTTC
CDR3: CASSLVISSSREQYF
D: -
J: TRBJ2-7
V: TRBV5-1
size: -

DNA: TGTGCCAGCGCAACAGGGTACAATGAGCAGTTCTTC
CDR3: CASATGYNEQFF
D: -
J: TRBJ2-1
V: TRBV19
size: few

DNA: TGTGCCAGCTCACCGTTTCCGGGACAGGGCGATACTGAAGCTTTCTTT
CDR3: CASSPFPGQGDTEAFF
D: TRBD1
J: TRBJ1-1
V: TRBV18
size: -

DNA: TGTGCCAGCAGCCTGCTCCAGGGGAAACTGTTTTTT
CDR3: CASSLLQGKLFF
D: -
J: TRBJ1-4
V: TRBV4-2
size: once

DNA: TGCGCCAGCAGCCCAGGGACGGAATTTAATCAGCCCCAGCATTTT
CDR3: CASSPGTEFNQPQHF
D: -
J: TRBJ1-5
V: TRBV5-1
size: -

DNA: TGTGCCAGCAGCTTGCCTTCGGACAGGGCAGATACGCAGTATTTT
CDR3: CASSLPSDRADTQYF
D: TRBD1
J: TRBJ2-3
V: TRBV5-4
size: -

DNA: TGTGCCAGCAGCCCCGGCTGGGGGGCAACAAATGAGCAGTTCTTC
CDR3: CASSPGWGATNEQFF
D: -
J: TRBJ2-1
V: TRBV11-2
size: -

DNA: TGCGCCAGCAGCCAAGGGTGGGGGGCGGAGACCCAGTACTTC
CDR3: CASSQGWGAETQYF
D: -
J: TRBJ2-5
V: TRBV4-1
size: -

DNA: TGCAGTGCTAGGTGGGGAGATACGCAGTATTTT
CDR3: CSARWGDTQYF
D: -
J: TRBJ2-3
V: TRBV20-1
size: -

DNA: TGTGCCAGCAGTCTCGCGGTATGGAGCACAGATACGCAGTATTTT
CDR3: CASSLAVWSTDTQYF
D: -
J: TRBJ2-3
V: TRBV27
size: -

DNA: TGTGCCAGCAGCTTAGTTCCCCTGAGAGCTTTCTTT
CDR3: CASSLVPLRAFF
D: -
J: TRBJ1-1
V: TRBV7-9
size: few

DNA: TGTGCCACCCTGACTAGCGGCACAGATACGCAGTATTTT
CDR3: CATLTSGTDTQYF
D: TRBD2
J: TRBJ2-3
V: TRBV7-3
size: -

DNA: TGTGCCAGCAGCGTAGGGGGGAGCACTGAAGCTTTCTTT
CDR3: CASSVGGSTEAFF
D: -
J: TRBJ1-1
V: TRBV9
size: -

DNA: TGTGCCAGTAGTTTCTCCGACTACGAGCAGTACTTC
CDR3: CASSFSDYEQYF
D: -
J: TRBJ2-7
V: TRBV19
size: -

DNA: TGCGCCAGCAGCCCGGTCCCCGACAGGGCTGGGGAGACCCAGTACTTC
CDR3: CASSPVPDRAGETQYF
D: TRBD1
J: TRBJ2-5
V: TRBV4-1
size: -

DNA: TGTGCCAGCAGTCAGGGGGCGAGATCCTACGAGCAGTACTTC
CDR3: CASSQGARSYEQYF
D: TRBD1
J: TRBJ2-7
V: TRBV6-8
size: once

DNA: TGTGCCAGCAGCGTTTCACACTACGAGCAGTACTTC
CDR3: CASSVSHYEQYF
D: -
J: TRBJ2-7
V: TRBV13
size: -

DNA: TGTGCCAGCAGCTTCGGACAGGGCTATAGCACAGATACGCAGTATTTT
CDR3: CASSFGQGYSTDTQYF
D: TRBD1
J: TRBJ2-3
V: TRBV7-6
size: -

DNA: TGTGCCAGCAGTTTATGGCGACAGAGAGCAGATACGCAGTATTTT
CDR3: CASSLWRQRADTQYF
D: -
J: TRBJ2-3
V: TRBV28
size: -

DNA: TGTGCCAGCAGCTGGGGTTTGGGGGGCCCATCCTACGAGCAGTACTTC
CDR3: CASSWGLGGPSYEQYF
D: -
J: TRBJ2-7
V: TRBV7-2
size: -

DNA: TGTGCCAGCAGCCAGGGACAGGGAAAAACCTACGAGCAGTACTTC
CDR3: CASSQGQGKTYEQYF
D: TRBD1
J: TRBJ2-7
V: TRBV7-2
size: -

DNA: TGTGCCAGCAGCCCCCGTCGCAGTTTAACTGAAGCTTTCTTT
CDR3: CASSPRRSLTEAFF
D: -
J: TRBJ1-1
V: TRBV5-4
size: -

DNA: TGTGCCAGCTTCGGACAATACGAGCAGTACTTC
CDR3: CASFGQYEQYF
D: -
J: TRBJ2-7
V: TRBV6-6
size: few

DNA: TGTGCCATCAGTGAGGGGCAGGGGCTAACTAATGAAAAACTGTTTTTT
CDR3: CAISEGQGLTNEKLFF
D: -
J: TRBJ1-4
V: TRBV10-3
size: -

DNA: TGTGCCAGCAGCTCAGGAGTTGGAGCGGGGGTTGGCACAGATACGCAGTATTTT
CDR3: CASSSGVGAGVGTDTQYF
D: TRBD2
J: TRBJ2-3
V: TRBV11-2
size: -

DNA: TGTGCCAGCAGCTTGGGACAGGGGAGCACCGGGGAGCTGTTTTTT
CDR3: CASSLGQGSTGELFF
D: TRBD1
J: TRBJ2-2
V: TRBV7-2
size: -

DNA: TGTGCCATCAGTGAGTTTGGGTCCGGCACAGATACGCAGTATTTT
CDR3: CAISEFGSGTDTQYF
D: -
J: TRBJ2-3
V: TRBV10-3
size: -

DNA: TGTGCCAGCAGTGTAGGGAACTATGGCTACACCTTC
CDR3: CASSVGNYGYTF
D: -
J: TRBJ1-2
V: TRBV2
size: few

DNA: TGTGCCACCAGCAGATCGGGACACTTTGCCACAGATACGCAGTATTTT
CDR3: CATSRSGHFATDTQYF
D: -
J: TRBJ2-3
V: TRBV15
size: -

DNA: TGTGCCAGCAGCCTGGGACTTCAAGAGACCCAGTACTTC
CDR3: CASSLGLQETQYF
D: -
J: TRBJ2-5
V: TRBV7-2
size: -

DNA: TGTGCCAGCAGCTTATACGCCGCCCGGGCCTACGAGCAGTACTTC
CDR3: CASSLYAARAYEQYF
D: -
J: TRBJ2-7
V: TRBV7-2
size: -

DNA: TGTGCCATCAGTCAAACTAGCGGGGGGGGGAGCTCCTACAATGAGCAGTTCTTC
CDR3: CAISQTSGGGSSYNEQFF
D: TRBD2
J: TRBJ2-1
V: TRBV10-3
size: -

DNA: TGTGCCAGCAGCCCGGAGGGGGCGAATGAAAAACTGTTTTTT
CDR3: CASSPEGANEKLFF
D: TRBD1
J: TRBJ1-4
V: TRBV5-3
size: -